This TCR beta chain was identified in a study of blood T cell repertoires in COVID-19. Study background: Samples representing acute and convalescent COVID-19 were sourced from the United States, Italy and Spain. Sample material is recorded as cDNA or gDNA derived from T cells, B-cell-depleted T cells, or PBMCs.

The germline V gene has CDR1 SGHTA and CDR2 FQGTGA. This CDR3 is 13 amino acids long. The V and J ends lost 4 bases and 5 bases respectively, with 8 bases between them. One Seattle source followed patients from active infection through their disease course. In the source study's methods: Reference gene primer amplification gave nucleated cell count estimates. Generated by immunoSEQ multiplex PCR, the TCRdb table keeps only in-frame clones and is missing some. For V, J and clone size, that table is used; D and trimming come from the DNA. Here the sample spans hundreds of thousands of clones, 70% to 90% being singletons.

The TCR was taken from a man aged 18 to 30 with COVID-19, enrolled during active disease. Sequencing was carried out using peripheral blood. The chain carries TRBV7-3 and TRBJ2-2; D is unresolved. The CDR3 sequence: CASSSTPTGELFF. The CDR3 DNA reads TGTGCCAGCAGCTCAACTCCGACCGGGGAGCTGTTTTTT. The full variable domain, its missing parts supplied by reference TRBV7-3 and TRBJ2-2, is GAGVSQTPSNKVTEKGKYVELRCDPISGHTALYWYRQSLGQGPEFLIYFQGTGAADDSGLPNDRFFAVRPEGSVSTLKIQRTERGDSAVYLCASSSTPTGELFFGEGSRLTVL.